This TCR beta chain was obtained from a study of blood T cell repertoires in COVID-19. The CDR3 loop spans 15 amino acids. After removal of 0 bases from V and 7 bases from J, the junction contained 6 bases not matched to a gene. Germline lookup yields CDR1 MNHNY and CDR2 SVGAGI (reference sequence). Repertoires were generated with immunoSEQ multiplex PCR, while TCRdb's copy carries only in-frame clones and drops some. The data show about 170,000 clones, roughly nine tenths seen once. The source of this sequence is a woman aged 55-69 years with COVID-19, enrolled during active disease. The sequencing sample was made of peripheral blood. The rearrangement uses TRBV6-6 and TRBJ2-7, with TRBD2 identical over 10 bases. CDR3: CASSYSGTSDGEQYF. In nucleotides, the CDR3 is TGTGCCAGCAGTTACTCAGGGACTAGCGACGGAGAGCAGTACTTC.